This T cell receptor (beta chain) appears in the sequencing data of a study of response to subunit inactivated influenza vaccine. Study-wide results and limits: Every seasonal influenza vaccination brings in few new T cells, the authors suggested.

TCRdb fed the RT-PCR reads into MiXCR, producing one record per CDR3 protein. Of a few hundred thousand distinct CDR3 sequences in the sample, about 15% were seen once. V lost 7 bases and J lost 4; bases outside the gene matches: 13. CDR3 length: 17 residues. In regard to this clonotype: Its target is not known.

This material consisted of PBMCs from blood, taken 11 to 12 days after vaccination. This receptor was obtained from a middle-aged man who received an inactivated influenza vaccine. This chain joins TRBV23-1 and TRBJ1-5; TRBD1 matches at 10 bases. TRBV23-1 is annotated as an ORF whose role is uncertain. CDR3 DNA: TGCGCCAGCACACTCCGGGACAGGGGTTCCTTAAATCAGCCCCAGCATTTT. Its protein is CASTLRDRGSLNQPQHF.